These T cell receptor beta chains were read from a single sample in a study of cytomegalovirus exposure and HLA in healthy donors. The repertoire was sequenced with immunoSEQ multiplex PCR; TCRdb's copy has only in-frame clones and lacks some. The table lists around 140,000 clones, around three quarters of them singletons. Sequencing was performed on PBMCs. The source of these receptors is a male donor in good health and CMV-seropositive. Each CDR3 is given without its conserved first and last residue. Each record gives: J gene, V gene, CDR3 protein.

>TRBJ1-3|TRBV7-2
ASSLASAGPGNTIY
>TRBJ1-4|TRBV28
ASSSEGGRDEKLF
>TRBJ2-5|TRBV28
ASISVGVGETQY
>TRBJ2-3|TRBV2
ASSERLTSTDTQY
>TRBJ1-3|TRBV5-4
ASSSRTGAGNTIY
>TRBJ2-1|TRBV5-4
ASSPLRGADNEQF
>TRBJ1-6|TRBV7-8
ASSLVPGQGSPLH
>TRBJ2-1|TRBV7-3
ASSLGTSGSNEQF
>TRBJ2-1|TRBV29-1
SVESGTTSYNEQF
>TRBJ2-7|TRBV2
ASRGLAVLSSYEQY
>TRBJ1-4|TRBV2
ASHLRQGVGKLF
>TRBJ1-5|TRBV19
ASSIPRDRGNQPQH
>TRBJ2-7|TRBV7-2
ASSLGGSAMGFEQY
>TRBJ2-5|TRBV7-9
ASSIAGGRETQY
>TRBJ2-3|TRBV5-4
ASRGGGSTDTQY
>TRBJ1-4|TRBV2
ASRQGSLEKLF
>TRBJ2-3|TRBV28
ASSLFGTGARDTQY
>TRBJ2-6|TRBV2
ASSESGAGANGLT
>TRBJ2-1|TRBV11-2
ASSLPPTSSYNEQF
>TRBJ2-7|TRBV27
ASGDPSGSWYEQY
>TRBJ2-7|TRBV29-1
SVEQISYEQY
>TRBJ2-7|TRBV5-4
ASSSRAGWRYEQY
>TRBJ1-2|TRBV6-5
ASSRGGGYT
>TRBJ2-1|TRBV7-3
ASSRVAGVEGNEQF
>TRBJ2-6|TRBV6-6
ASSYSTEGGANGLT
>TRBJ1-1|TRBV6-5
ASSPPTGHRSEAF
>TRBJ2-7|TRBV28
ASSLLGDRVYEQY
>TRBJ2-7|TRBV15
ATSSQDKSSYEQY
>TRBJ1-2|TRBV10-3
AITLGVGGVNGYT
>TRBJ2-5|TRBV15
ATSRDVLETQY
>TRBJ1-1|TRBV11-2
ASSLGQAMNTEAF
>TRBJ1-2|TRBV5-4
ASSPLQGLSNYGYT
>TRBJ2-3|TRBV19
ASSIGSGRGDTQY
>TRBJ2-2|TRBV7-9
ASSPGLQTGELF
>TRBJ1-2|TRBV9
ASSVSGITGGYT
>TRBJ1-1|TRBV6-5
ASSYSGRRTEAF
>TRBJ1-6|TRBV6-4
ASSAFGSSYNSPLH
>TRBJ2-6|TRBV5-6
ASIKYRRELSGANGLT
>TRBJ1-4|TRBV6-6
ASSYESNEKLF
>TRBJ2-1|TRBV4-2
ASSQVIAGESTNEQF
>TRBJ2-7|TRBV7-9
ASSLLGGQGAYEQY
>TRBJ1-1|TRBV6-5
ASSYEWTGGTEAF
>TRBJ1-5|TRBV6-5
ASSPSGGGQPQH
>TRBJ1-1|TRBV23-1
ASSPKTALNTEAF
>TRBJ1-5|TRBV6-5
ASSRDRGSNQPQH